A selection of T cell receptor beta chains follows, all from one sample in a study of blood T cells in healthy people across ages. A single record per CDR3 protein comes from TCRdb applying MiXCR to the 5' RACE reads. The sample yields about 600,000 distinct CDR3 sequences, less than 60% seen once. Input material: blood. These receptors all come from a man older than 75 in good health. Both conserved end residues are part of each CDR3. A D gene is named only where the DNA matches it firmly. The listing skips clone size in some rows; elsewhere it reads once, few, many or a size class.

D | size | length | J | V | DNA | CDR3
NA | NA | 14 | TRBJ2-1 | TRBV12-3/TRBV12-4 | TGTGCCAGCAGTTTTTTATCTCGGGACAATGAGCAGTTCTTC | CASSFLSRDNEQFF
NA | few | 14 | TRBJ1-1 | TRBV5-1 | TGCGCCAGCAGCTCATGGACGGATAACACTGAAGCTTTCTTT | CASSSWTDNTEAFF
NA | NA | 17 | TRBJ2-1 | TRBV20-1 | TGCAGTGCTAGAGATTGGGGCCCGGGACTCAAGGCAGGTGAGCAGTTCTTC | CSARDWGPGLKAGEQFF
NA | NA | 13 | TRBJ2-5 | TRBV20-1 | TGCAGTGCTAGACCTAGCTTGGAAGAGACCCAGTACTTC | CSARPSLEETQYF
TRBD1 | few | 15 | TRBJ2-7 | TRBV5-1 | TGCGCCAGCAGCCGGACAGGCACGAGCTCCTACGAGCAGTACTTC | CASSRTGTSSYEQYF
TRBD2 | NA | 15 | TRBJ2-4 | TRBV6-5 | TGTGCCAGCAGTTCCCTCCCTAGCGGGGTAGACATTCGGTACTTC | CASSSLPSGVDIRYF
NA | NA | 13 | TRBJ1-2 | TRBV7-2 | TGTGCCAGCAGCGCTAAGGGCGGCTATGGCTACACCTTC | CASSAKGGYGYTF
NA | many | 14 | TRBJ2-1 | TRBV5-1 | TGCGCCAGCAGCTTGGGACAGGAGTACAATGAGCAGTTCTTC | CASSLGQEYNEQFF
TRBD2 | NA | 17 | TRBJ2-3 | TRBV5-1 | TGCGCCAGCAGCTTGGGTGGGACTAGCGGGAGAACAGATACGCAGTATTTT | CASSLGGTSGRTDTQYF
NA | few | 14 | TRBJ2-1 | TRBV9 | TGTGCCAGCGCGCCACCTGGCCTCGACAATGAGCAGTTCTTC | CASAPPGLDNEQFF
NA | NA | 13 | TRBJ2-7 | TRBV30 | TGTGCCTGGAGTGGGAAGATATACTACGAGCAGTACTTC | CAWSGKIYYEQYF
NA | few | 14 | TRBJ2-5 | TRBV7-9 | TGTGCCAGCAGCTTACAGGGCCTACAAGAGACCCAGTACTTC | CASSLQGLQETQYF
TRBD1 | NA | 16 | TRBJ1-2 | TRBV7-2 | TGTGCCAGCAGCTTAATCCGGTTGGCAGGGGGCTATGGCTACACCTTC | CASSLIRLAGGYGYTF
TRBD1 | few | 18 | TRBJ2-1 | TRBV23-1 | TGCGCCAGCAGTCAACCCCCCCAACCGGGACAGGGGGGCAATGAGCAGTTCTTC | CASSQPPQPGQGGNEQFF
NA | few | 14 | TRBJ2-2 | TRBV11-2 | TGTGCCAGCAGCCAGACCCCACACACCGGGGAGCTGTTTTTT | CASSQTPHTGELFF
NA | few | 15 | TRBJ2-1 | TRBV2 | TGTGCCAGCAGCCCCAATCCGGGGAGTCACAATGAGCAGTTCTTC | CASSPNPGSHNEQFF
TRBD2 | NA | 13 | TRBJ2-3 | TRBV20-1 | TGCAGTGCAAGCAGGGACTACACAGATACGCAGTATTTT | CSASRDYTDTQYF
NA | few | 14 | TRBJ2-3 | TRBV29-1 | TGCAGCGTTGTGGCACCCTTTAGCACAGATACGCAGTATTTT | CSVVAPFSTDTQYF
NA | NA | 13 | TRBJ2-7 | TRBV5-6 | TGTGCCAGCTCCATCGGGGCCTCCTACGAGCAGTACTTC | CASSIGASYEQYF
TRBD1 | NA | 15 | TRBJ2-3 | TRBV5-1 | TGCGCCAGCAGCTCCGGACAGGGACACACAGATACGCAGTATTTT | CASSSGQGHTDTQYF
NA | NA | 15 | TRBJ2-2 | TRBV7-2 | TGTGCCAGCACCATTCATAGCGGGAACACCGGGGAGCTGTTTTTT | CASTIHSGNTGELFF
TRBD1 | many | 13 | TRBJ1-1 | TRBV4-2 | TGTGCCAGCAGCCCCCAGGGGGGTACTGAAGCTTTCTTT | CASSPQGGTEAFF
TRBD1 | NA | 12 | TRBJ2-7 | TRBV6-2/TRBV6-3 | TGTGCCAGCACGGACAGGCCCTACGAGCAGTACTTC | CASTDRPYEQYF
NA | NA | 14 | TRBJ2-5 | TRBV7-2 | TGTGCCAGCAGCTTAGACGGGGGCTCAGAGACCCAGTACTTC | CASSLDGGSETQYF
TRBD2 | few | 17 | TRBJ2-1 | TRBV5-1 | TGCGCCAGCAGCCTGGCCCTAGGGACTAGCGGGAGAAATGAGCAGTTCTTC | CASSLALGTSGRNEQFF
NA | few | 13 | TRBJ2-1 | TRBV15 | TGTGCCACCAGCAGTCTCAAACGGGGTGAGCAGTTCTTC | CATSSLKRGEQFF
NA | many | 13 | TRBJ2-5 | TRBV29-1 | TGCAGCGCCGTGATACAGCTGAAAGAGACCCAGTACTTC | CSAVIQLKETQYF
NA | NA | 13 | TRBJ2-3 | TRBV6-2/TRBV6-3 | TGTGCCAGCAGCACTGGGGAGTTGGATACGCAGTATTTT | CASSTGELDTQYF
NA | NA | 14 | TRBJ2-7 | TRBV7-9 | TGTGCCAGCAGCTTAGCCGCAGGTTCCAACGAGCAGTACTTC | CASSLAAGSNEQYF
NA | NA | 14 | TRBJ1-1 | TRBV7-8 | TGTGCCAGCAGCTTAGTCGATGGCTTTAGTGAAGCTTTCTTT | CASSLVDGFSEAFF
NA | NA | 13 | TRBJ2-3 | TRBV20-1 | TGCAGTGCTGAGGCCCAGAGCACAGATACGCAGTATTTT | CSAEAQSTDTQYF
NA | few | 15 | TRBJ2-7 | TRBV24-1 | TGTGCCACCAGTGATGGACACTCTCGGAGCAATGAGCAGTACTTC | CATSDGHSRSNEQYF
TRBD1 | NA | 14 | TRBJ2-4 | TRBV30 | TGTGCCTGGAACCCCGGACAGGGTAGGGACATTCAGTACTTC | CAWNPGQGRDIQYF
NA | NA | 15 | TRBJ1-4 | TRBV5-1 | TGCGCCAGCAGCTTGTTCGGGACGGTTAATGAAAAACTGTTTTTT | CASSLFGTVNEKLFF
NA | few | 14 | TRBJ2-7 | TRBV28 | TGTGCCAGCAACGCCTTAATAGGAAACTACGAGCAGTACTTC | CASNALIGNYEQYF
TRBD1 | NA | 15 | TRBJ2-2 | TRBV12-3/TRBV12-4 | TGTGCCAGCAGCATGGACAGGGTGGACACCGGGGAGCTGTTTTTT | CASSMDRVDTGELFF
NA | NA | 14 | TRBJ2-7 | TRBV10-3 | TGTGCCATCAAAAAGGGGGGGGCTACCTACGAGCAGTACTTC | CAIKKGGATYEQYF